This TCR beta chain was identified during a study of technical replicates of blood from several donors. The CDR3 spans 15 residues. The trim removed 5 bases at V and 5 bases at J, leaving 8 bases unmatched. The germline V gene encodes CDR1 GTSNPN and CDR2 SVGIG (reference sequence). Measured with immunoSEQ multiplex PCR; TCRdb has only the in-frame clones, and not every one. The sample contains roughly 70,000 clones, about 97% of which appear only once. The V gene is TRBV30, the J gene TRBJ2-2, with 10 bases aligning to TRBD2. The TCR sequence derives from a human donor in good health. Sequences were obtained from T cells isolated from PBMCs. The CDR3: CAWVPGLAHTGELFF. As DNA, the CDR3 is TGTGCCTGGGTGCCGGGACTAGCGCATACCGGGGAGCTGTTTTTT.